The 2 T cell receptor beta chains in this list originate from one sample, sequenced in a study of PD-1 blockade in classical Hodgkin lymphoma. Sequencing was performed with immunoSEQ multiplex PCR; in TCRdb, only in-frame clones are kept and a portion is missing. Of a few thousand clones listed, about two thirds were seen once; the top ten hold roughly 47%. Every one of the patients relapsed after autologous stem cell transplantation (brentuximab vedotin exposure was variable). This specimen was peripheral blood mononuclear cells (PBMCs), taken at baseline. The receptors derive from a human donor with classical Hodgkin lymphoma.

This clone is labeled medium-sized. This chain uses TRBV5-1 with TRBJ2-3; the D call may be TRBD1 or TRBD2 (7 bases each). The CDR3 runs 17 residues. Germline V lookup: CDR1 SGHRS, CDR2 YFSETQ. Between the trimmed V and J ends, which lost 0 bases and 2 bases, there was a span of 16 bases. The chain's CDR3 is CASSLDGTAGTTDTQYF. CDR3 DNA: TGCGCCAGCAGCTTGGATGGGACAGCGGGAACCACAGATACGCAGTATTTT.

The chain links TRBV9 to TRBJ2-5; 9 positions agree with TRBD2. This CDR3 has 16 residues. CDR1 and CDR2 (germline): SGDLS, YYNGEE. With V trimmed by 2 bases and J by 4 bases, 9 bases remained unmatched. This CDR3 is CASSVQAGGLRETQYF. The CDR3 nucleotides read TGTGCCAGCAGCGTGCAAGCGGGAGGTCTCAGAGAGACCCAGTACTTC.